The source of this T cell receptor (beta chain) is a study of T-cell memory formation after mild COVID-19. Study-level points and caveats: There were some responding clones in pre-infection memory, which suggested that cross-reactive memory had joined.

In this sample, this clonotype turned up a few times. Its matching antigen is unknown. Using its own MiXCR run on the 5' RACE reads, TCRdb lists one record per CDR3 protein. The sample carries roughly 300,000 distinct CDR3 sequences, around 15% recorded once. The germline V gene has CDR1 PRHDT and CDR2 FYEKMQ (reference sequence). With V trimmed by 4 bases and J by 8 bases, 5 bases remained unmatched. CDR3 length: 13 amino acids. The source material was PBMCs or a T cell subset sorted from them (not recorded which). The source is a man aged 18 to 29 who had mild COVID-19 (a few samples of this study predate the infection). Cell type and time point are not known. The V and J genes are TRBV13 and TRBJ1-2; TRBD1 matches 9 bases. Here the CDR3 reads CASSSTGGQGYTF. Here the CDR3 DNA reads TGTGCCAGCAGCTCCACAGGGGGCCAAGGCTACACCTTC.